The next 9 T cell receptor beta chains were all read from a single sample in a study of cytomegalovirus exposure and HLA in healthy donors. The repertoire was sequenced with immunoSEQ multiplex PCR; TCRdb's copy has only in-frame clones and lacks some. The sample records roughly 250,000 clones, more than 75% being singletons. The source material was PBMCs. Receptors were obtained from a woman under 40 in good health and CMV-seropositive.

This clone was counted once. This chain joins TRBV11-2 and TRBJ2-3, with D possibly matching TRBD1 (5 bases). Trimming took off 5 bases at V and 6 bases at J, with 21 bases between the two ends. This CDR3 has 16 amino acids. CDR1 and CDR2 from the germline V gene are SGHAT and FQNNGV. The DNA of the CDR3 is TGTGCCAGCAGCCCACGAGTCAGGGTTGAGCCCGATACGCAGTATTTT. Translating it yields CASSPRVRVEPDTQYF.

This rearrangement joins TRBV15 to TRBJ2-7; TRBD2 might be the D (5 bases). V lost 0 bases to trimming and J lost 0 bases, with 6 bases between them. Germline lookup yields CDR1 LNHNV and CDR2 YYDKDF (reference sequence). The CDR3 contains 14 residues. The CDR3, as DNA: TGTGCCACCAGCAGAGAGGCGGGCTCCTACGAGCAGTACTTC. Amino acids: CATSREAGSYEQYF.

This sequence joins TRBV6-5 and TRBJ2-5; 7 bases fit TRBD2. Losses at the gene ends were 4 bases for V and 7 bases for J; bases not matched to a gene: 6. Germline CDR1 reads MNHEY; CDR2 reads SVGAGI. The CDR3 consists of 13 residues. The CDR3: CASSSDWGGTQYF. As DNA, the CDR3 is TGTGCCAGCAGTTCGGACTGGGGGGGGACCCAGTACTTC.

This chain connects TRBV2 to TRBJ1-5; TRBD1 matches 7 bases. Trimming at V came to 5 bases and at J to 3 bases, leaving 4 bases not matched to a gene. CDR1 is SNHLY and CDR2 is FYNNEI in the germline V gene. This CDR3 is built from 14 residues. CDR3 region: CASSRDSLNQPQHF. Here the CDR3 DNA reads TGTGCCAGCAGTCGGGACAGCCTCAATCAGCCCCAGCATTTT.

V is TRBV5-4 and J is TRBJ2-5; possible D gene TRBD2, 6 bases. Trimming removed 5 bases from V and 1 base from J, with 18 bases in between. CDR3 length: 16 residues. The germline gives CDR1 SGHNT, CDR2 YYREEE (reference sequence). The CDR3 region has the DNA TGTGCCAGCAGTCGTATATTGGAGGGCCCCCAAGAGACCCAGTACTTC. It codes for CASSRILEGPQETQYF.

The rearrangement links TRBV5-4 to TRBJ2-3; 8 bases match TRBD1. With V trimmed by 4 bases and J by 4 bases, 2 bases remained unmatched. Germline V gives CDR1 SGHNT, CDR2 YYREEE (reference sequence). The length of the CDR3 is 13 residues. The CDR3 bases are TGTGCCAGCAGCGGGACAGGTCCAGATACGCAGTATTTT. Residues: CASSGTGPDTQYF.

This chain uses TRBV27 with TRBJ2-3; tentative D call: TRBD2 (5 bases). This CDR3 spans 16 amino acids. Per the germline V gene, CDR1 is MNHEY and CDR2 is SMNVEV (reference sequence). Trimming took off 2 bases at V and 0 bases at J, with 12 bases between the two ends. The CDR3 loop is CASSLILATSTDTQYF. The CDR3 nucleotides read TGTGCCAGCAGTTTAATCCTAGCTACTAGCACAGATACGCAGTATTTT.

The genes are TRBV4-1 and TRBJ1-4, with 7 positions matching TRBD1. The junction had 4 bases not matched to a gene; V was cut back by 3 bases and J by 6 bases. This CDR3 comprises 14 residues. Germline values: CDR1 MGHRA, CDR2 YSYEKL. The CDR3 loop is CASSHPDRDEKLFF. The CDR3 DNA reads TGCGCCAGCAGCCATCCTGACAGGGATGAAAAACTGTTTTTT.

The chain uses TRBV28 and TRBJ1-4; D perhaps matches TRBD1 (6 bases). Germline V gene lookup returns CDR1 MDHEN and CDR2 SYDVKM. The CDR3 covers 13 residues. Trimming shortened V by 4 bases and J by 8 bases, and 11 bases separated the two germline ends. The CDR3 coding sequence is TGTGCCAGCAGTTCAGGGGTAGGCGAAAAACTGTTTTTT. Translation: CASSSGVGEKLFF.